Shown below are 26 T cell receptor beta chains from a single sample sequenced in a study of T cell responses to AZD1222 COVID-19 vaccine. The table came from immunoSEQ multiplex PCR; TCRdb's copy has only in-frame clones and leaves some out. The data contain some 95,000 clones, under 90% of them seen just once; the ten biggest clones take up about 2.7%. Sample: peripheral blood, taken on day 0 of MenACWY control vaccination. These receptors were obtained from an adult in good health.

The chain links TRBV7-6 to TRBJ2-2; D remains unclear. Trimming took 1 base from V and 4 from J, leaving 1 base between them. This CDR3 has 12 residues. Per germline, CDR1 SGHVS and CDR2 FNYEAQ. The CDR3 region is CASSLGTGELFF. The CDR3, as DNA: TGTGCCAGCAGCTTAGGCACCGGGGAGCTGTTTTTT.

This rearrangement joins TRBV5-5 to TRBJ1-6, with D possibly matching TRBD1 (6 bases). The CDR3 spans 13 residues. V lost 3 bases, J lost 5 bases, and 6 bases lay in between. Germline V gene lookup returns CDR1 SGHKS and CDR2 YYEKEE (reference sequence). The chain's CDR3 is CASSWDNNSPLHF. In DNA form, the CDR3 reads TGTGCCAGCAGCTGGGACAATAATTCACCCCTCCACTTT.

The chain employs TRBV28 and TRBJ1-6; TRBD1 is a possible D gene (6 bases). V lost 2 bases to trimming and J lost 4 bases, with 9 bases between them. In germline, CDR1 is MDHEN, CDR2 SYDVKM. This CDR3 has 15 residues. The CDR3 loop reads CASSLPQGYNSPLHF. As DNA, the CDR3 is TGTGCCAGCAGTTTACCACAGGGATATAATTCACCCCTCCACTTT.

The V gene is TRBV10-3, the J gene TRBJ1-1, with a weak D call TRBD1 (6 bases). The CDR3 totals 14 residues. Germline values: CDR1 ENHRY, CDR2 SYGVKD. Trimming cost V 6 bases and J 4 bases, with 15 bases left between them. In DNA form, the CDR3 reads TGTGCCATCAGACCCCAAGAGGGGGGCACTGAAGCTTTCTTT. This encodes CAIRPQEGGTEAFF.

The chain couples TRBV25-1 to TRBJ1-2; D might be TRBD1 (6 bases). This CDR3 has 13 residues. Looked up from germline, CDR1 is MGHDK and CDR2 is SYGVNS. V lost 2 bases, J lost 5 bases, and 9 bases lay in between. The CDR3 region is CASSEGGGYGYTF. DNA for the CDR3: TGTGCCAGCAGTGAAGGGGGCGGGTATGGCTACACCTTC.

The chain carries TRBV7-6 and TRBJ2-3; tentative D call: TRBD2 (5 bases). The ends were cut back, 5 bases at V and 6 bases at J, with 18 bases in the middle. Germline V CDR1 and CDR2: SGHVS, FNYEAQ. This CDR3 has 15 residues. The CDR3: CASSPEGAIGDTQYF. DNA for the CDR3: TGTGCCAGCAGCCCTGAGGGAGCAATCGGGGATACGCAGTATTTT.

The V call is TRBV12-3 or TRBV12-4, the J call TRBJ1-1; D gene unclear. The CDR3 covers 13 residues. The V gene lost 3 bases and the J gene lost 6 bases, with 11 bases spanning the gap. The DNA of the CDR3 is TGTGCCAGCAGTTTCAACCTTGGAGCTGAAGCTTTCTTT. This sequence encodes CASSFNLGAEAFF.

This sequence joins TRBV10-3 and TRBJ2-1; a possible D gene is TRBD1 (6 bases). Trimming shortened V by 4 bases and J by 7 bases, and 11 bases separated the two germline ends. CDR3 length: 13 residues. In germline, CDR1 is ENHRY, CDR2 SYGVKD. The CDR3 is CAISGTQGNEQFF. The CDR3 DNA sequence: TGTGCCATCAGTGGGACACAGGGTAATGAGCAGTTCTTC.

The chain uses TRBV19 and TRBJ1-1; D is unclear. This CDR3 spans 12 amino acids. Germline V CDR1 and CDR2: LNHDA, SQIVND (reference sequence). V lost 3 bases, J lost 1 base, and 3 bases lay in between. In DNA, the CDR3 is TGTGCCAGTAGTATTCAGAACACTGAAGCTTTCTTT. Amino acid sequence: CASSIQNTEAFF.

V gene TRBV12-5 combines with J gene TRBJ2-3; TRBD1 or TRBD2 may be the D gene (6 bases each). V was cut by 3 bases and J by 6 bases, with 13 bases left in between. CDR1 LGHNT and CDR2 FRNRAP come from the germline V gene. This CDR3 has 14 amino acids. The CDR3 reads CASGFRGGMDTQYF. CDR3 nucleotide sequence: TGTGCTAGTGGTTTCCGAGGGGGGATGGATACGCAGTATTTT.

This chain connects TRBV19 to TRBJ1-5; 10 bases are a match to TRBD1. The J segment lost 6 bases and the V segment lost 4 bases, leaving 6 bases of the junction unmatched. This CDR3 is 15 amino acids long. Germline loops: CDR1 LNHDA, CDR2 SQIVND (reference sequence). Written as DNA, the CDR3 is TGTGCCAGTAGTACAGACAGGGGGCCCGGTCAGCCCCAGCATTTT. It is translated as CASSTDRGPGQPQHF.

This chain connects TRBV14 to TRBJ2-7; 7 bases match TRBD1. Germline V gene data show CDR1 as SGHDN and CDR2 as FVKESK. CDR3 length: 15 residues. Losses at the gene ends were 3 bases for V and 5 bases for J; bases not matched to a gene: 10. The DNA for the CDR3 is TGTGCCAGCAGCCACACGACAGGGTCCCCCCACGAGCAGTACTTC. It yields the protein CASSHTTGSPHEQYF.

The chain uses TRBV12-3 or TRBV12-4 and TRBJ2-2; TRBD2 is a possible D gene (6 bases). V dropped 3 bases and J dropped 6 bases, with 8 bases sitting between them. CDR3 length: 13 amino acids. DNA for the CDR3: TGTGCCAGCAGTTTTGGAGGGGCCGGGGAGCTGTTTTTT. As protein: CASSFGGAGELFF.

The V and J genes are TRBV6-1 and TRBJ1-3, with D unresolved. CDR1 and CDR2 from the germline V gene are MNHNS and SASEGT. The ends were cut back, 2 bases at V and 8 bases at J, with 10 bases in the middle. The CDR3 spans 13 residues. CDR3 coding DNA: TGTGCCAGCAGTGAAAACAGCGGCTACACCATATATTTT. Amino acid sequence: CASSENSGYTIYF.

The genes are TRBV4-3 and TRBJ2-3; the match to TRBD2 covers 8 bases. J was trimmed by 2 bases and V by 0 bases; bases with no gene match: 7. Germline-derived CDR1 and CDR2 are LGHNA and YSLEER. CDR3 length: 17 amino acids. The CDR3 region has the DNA TGCGCCAGCAGCCAAGAAGTACGGGGGGGGCTCACAGATACGCAGTATTTT. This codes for CASSQEVRGGLTDTQYF.

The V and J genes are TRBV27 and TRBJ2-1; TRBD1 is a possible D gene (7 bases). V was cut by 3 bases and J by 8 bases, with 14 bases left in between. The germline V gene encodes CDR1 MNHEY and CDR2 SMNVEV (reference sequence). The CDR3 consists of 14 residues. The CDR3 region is CASSFRGEWDEQFF. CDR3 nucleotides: TGTGCCAGCAGTTTCAGGGGGGAATGGGATGAGCAGTTCTTC.

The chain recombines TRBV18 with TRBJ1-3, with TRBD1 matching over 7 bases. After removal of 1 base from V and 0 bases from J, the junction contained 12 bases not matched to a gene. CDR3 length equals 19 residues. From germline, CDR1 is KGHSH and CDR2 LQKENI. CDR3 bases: TGTGCCAGCTCACCACAAGGGACAGACCAGATTCTCTCTGGAAACACCATATATTTT. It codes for CASSPQGTDQILSGNTIYF.

The CDR3 DNA sequence: TGTGCCAGCAGTTACAAAGGAGCGGGGGCGGCTGAAGCTTTCTTT. Translating it yields CASSYKGAGAAEAFF. V is TRBV6-5 and J is TRBJ1-1, with a tentative D call TRBD1 (6 bases). The CDR3 covers 15 residues. The V gene lost 2 bases and the J gene lost 6 bases, with 16 bases spanning the gap. The germline V gene encodes CDR1 MNHEY and CDR2 SVGAGI.

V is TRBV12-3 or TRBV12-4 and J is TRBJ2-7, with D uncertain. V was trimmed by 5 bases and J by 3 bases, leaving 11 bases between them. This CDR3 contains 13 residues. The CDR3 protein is CASSVSRYYEQYF. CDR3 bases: TGTGCCAGCAGTGTGTCAAGGTACTACGAGCAGTACTTC.

CDR3 sequence: CASGLERGLTEAFF. CDR3 in DNA: TGTGCTAGTGGTTTGGAGAGGGGGCTCACTGAAGCTTTCTTT. The chain couples TRBV12-5 to TRBJ1-1; 7 nucleotides line up with TRBD1. CDR3 length equals 14 residues. V lost 1 base and J lost 4; bases outside the gene matches: 3. Germline V gives CDR1 LGHNT, CDR2 FRNRAP.

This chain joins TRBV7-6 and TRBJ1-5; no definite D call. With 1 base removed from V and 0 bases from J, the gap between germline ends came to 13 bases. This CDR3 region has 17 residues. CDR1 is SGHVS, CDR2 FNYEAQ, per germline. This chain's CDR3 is CASSLGPDGYSNQPQHF. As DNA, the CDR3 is TGTGCCAGCAGCTTAGGCCCGGACGGCTATAGCAATCAGCCCCAGCATTTT.

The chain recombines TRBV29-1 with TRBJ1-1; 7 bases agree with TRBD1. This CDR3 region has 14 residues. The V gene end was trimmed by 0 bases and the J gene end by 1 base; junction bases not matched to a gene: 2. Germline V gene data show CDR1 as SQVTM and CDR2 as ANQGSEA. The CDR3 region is CSVEEGQKNTEAFF. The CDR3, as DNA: TGCAGCGTTGAAGAGGGACAGAAGAACACTGAAGCTTTCTTT.

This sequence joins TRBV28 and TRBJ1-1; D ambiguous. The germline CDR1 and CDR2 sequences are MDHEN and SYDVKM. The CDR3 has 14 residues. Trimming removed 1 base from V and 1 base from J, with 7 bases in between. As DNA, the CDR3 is TGTGCCAGCAGTTTATCGGGGTCGAACACTGAAGCTTTCTTT. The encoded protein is CASSLSGSNTEAFF.

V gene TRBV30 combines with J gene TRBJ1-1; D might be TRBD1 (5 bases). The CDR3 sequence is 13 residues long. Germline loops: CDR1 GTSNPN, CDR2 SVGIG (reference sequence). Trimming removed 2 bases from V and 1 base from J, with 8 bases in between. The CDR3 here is CAWSSTENTEAFF. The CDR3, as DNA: TGTGCCTGGAGTTCGACAGAGAACACTGAAGCTTTCTTT.

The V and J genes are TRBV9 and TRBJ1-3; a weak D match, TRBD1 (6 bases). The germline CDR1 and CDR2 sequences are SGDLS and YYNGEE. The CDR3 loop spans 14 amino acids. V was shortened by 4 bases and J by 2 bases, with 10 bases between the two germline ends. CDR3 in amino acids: CASSPGHTGNTIYF. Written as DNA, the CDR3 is TGTGCCAGCAGCCCGGGACATACTGGAAACACCATATATTTT.

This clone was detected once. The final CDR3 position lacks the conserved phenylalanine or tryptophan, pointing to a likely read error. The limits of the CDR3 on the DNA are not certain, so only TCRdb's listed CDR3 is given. The CDR3: CASFVGNC. This chain connects TRBV28 to TRBJ2-7. The CDR3 sequence runs 8 residues, both termini included. The germline V gene has CDR1 MDHEN and CDR2 SYDVKM.